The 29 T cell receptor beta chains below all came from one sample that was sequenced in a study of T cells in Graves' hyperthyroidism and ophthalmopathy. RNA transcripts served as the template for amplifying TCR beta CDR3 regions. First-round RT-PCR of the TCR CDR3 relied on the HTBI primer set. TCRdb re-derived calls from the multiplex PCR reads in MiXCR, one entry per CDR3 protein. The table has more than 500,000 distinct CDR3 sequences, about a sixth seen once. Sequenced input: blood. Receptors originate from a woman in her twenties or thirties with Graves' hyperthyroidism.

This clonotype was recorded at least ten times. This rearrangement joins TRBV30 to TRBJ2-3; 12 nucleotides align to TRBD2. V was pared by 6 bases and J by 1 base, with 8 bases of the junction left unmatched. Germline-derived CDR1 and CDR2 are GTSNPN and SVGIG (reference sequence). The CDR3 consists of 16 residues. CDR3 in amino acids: CACGTSGYRGTDTQYF. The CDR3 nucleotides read TGTGCCTGCGGGACTAGCGGGTACAGGGGCACAGATACGCAGTATTTT.

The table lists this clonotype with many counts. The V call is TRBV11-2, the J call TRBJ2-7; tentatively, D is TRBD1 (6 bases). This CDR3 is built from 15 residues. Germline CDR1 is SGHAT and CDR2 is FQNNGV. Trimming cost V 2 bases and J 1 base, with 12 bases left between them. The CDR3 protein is CASSLYGGPSYEQYF. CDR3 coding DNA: TGTGCCAGCAGCTTATATGGGGGCCCATCCTACGAGCAGTACTTC.

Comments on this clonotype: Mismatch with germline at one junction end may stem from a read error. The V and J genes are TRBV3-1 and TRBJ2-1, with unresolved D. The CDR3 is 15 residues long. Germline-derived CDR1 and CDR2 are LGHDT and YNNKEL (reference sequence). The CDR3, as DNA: TGTGCCAGCAGCCCACGGGCCCGCGGACCTAATGAGCGGTTCTTC. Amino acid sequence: CASSPRARGPNERFF.

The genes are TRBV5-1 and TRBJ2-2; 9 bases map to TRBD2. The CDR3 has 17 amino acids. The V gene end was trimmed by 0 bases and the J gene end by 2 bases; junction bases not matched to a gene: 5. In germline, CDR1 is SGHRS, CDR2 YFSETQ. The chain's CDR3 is CASSLEGSGGNTGELFF. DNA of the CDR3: TGCGCCAGCAGCTTGGAGGGTAGCGGGGGAAACACCGGGGAGCTGTTTTTT.

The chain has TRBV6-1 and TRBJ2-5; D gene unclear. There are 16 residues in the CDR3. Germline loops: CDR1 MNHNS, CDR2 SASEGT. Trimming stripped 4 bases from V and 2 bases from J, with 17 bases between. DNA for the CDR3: TGTGCCAGCAGTGCCGGATCGACCAAAACTCAAGAGACCCAGTACTTC. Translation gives CASSAGSTKTQETQYF.

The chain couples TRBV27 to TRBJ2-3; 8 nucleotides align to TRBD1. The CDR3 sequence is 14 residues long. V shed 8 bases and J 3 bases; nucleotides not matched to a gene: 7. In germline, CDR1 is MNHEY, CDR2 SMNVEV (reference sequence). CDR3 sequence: CASADRAGTDTQYF. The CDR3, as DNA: TGTGCCAGCGCGGACAGGGCGGGAACAGATACGCAGTATTTT.

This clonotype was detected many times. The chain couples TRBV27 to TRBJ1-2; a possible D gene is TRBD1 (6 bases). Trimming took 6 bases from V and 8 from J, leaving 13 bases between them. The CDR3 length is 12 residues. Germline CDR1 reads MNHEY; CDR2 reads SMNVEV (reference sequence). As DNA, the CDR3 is TGTGCCAGCAGATCAGGGGCCAGAGGCTACACCTTC. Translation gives CASRSGARGYTF.

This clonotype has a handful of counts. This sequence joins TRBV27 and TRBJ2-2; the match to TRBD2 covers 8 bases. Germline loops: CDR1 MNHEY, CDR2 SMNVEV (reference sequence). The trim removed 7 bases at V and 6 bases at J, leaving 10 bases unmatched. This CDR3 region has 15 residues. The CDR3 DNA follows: TGTGCCAGCAAGTCCGCGGGACTAGGTGCCGGGGAGCTGTTTTTT. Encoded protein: CASKSAGLGAGELFF.

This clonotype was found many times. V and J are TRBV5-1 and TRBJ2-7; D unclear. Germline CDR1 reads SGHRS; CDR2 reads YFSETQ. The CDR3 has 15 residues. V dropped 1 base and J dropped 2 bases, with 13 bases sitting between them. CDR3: CASSLKPKDPYEQYF. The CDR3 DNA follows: TGCGCCAGCAGCTTGAAACCGAAGGACCCCTACGAGCAGTACTTC.

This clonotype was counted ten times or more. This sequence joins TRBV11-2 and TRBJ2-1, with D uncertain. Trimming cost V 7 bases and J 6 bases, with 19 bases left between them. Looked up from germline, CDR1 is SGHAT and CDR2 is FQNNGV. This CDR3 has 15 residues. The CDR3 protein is CASNPGRRSGNEQFF. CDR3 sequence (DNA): TGTGCCAGCAACCCCGGCCGAAGGTCAGGCAATGAGCAGTTCTTC.

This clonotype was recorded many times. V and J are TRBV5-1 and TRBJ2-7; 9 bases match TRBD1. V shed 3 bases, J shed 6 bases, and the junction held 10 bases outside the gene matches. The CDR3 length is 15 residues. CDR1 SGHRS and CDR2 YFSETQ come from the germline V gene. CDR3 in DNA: TGCGCCAGCAGCTCGGGACCGGGACAGGGCCGCGAGCAGTACTTC. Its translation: CASSSGPGQGREQYF.

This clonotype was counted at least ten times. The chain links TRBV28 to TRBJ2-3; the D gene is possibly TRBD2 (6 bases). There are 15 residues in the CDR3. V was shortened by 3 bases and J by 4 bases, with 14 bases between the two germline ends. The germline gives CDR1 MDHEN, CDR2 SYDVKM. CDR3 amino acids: CASSFRRRVADTQYF. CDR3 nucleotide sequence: TGTGCCAGCAGTTTTAGGAGGAGGGTGGCAGATACGCAGTATTTT.

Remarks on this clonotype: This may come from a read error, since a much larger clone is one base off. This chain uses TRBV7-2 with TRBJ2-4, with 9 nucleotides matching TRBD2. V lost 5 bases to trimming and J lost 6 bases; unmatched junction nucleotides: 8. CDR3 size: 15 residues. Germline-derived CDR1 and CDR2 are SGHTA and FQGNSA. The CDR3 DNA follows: TGTGCCAGCAGCGCCAGCGGGGGGCTGGGAAACATTCAGTACTTC. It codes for CASSASGGLGNIQYF. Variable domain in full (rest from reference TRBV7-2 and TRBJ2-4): GAGVSQSPSNKVTEKGKDVELRCDPISGHTALYWYRQSLGQGLEFLIYFQGNSAPDKSGLPSDRFSAERTGGSVSTLTIQRTQQEDSAVYLCASSASGGLGNIQYFGAGTRLSVL.

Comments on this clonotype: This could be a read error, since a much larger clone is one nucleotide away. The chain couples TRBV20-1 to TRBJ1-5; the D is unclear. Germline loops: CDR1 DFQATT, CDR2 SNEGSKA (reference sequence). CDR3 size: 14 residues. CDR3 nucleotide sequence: TGCAGTGCTCAAGAGGGCAGTAGCAATCAGCCCCACCATTTT. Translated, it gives CSAQEGSSNQPHHF.

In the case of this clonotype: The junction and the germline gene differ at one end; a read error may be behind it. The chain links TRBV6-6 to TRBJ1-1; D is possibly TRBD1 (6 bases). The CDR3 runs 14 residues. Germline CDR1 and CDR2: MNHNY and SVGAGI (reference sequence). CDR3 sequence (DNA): TGTGCCAACAGTTACGGGGGGCTGAACACTGAAGCTTTCTTT. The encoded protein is CANSYGGLNTEAFF.

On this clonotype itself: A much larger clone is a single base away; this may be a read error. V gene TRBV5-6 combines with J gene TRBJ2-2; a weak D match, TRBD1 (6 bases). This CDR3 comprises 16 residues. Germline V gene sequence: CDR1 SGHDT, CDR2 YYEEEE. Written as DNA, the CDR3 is TGTGCCAGCAGCTTAGGTACAGGGTGGAACACCAGGGAGCTGTTTTTT. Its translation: CASSLGTGWNTRELFF.

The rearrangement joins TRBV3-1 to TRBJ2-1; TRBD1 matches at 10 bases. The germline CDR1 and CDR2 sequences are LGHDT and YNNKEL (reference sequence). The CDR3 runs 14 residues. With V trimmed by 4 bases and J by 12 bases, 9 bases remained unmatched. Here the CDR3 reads CASSPGQGGFLQFF. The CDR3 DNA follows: TGTGCCAGCAGCCCTGGACAGGGGGGGTTCTTGCAGTTCTTC.

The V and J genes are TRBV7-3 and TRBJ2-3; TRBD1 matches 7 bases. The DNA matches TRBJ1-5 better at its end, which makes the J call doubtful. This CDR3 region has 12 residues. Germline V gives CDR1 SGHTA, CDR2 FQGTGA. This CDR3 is CASSQGTDTQHF. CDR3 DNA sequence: TGTGCCAGCTCCCAGGGGACAGATACGCAGCATTTT.

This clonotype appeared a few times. The CDR3 here is CASSSLGTGDEQYF. CDR3 DNA sequence: TGTGCCAGCAGCTCTCTCGGGACAGGGGACGAGCAGTACTTC. The chain carries TRBV6-2 or TRBV6-3 and TRBJ2-7; 10 bases map to TRBD1. Germline CDR1 and CDR2: MNHEY and SVGEGT. CDR3 length: 14 amino acids. The J segment lost 5 bases and the V segment lost 6 bases, leaving 7 bases of the junction unmatched.

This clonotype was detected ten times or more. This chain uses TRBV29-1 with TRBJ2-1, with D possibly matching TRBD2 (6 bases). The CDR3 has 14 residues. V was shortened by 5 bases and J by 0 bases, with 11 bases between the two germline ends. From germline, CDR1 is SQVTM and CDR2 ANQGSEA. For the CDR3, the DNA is TGCAGCGTTAAGGCGGGAAGCTCCTACAATGAGCAGTTCTTC. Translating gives CSVKAGSSYNEQFF.

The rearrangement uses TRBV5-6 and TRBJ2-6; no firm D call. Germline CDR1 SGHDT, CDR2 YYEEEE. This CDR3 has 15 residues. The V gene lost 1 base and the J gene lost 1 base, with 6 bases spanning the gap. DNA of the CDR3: TGTGCCAGCAGCTTGTATACGTCTGGGGCCAACGTCCTGACTTTC. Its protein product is CASSLYTSGANVLTF.

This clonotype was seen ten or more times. CDR3 DNA sequence: TGTGCCAGCCGGCCTTTGGACAGGGTCTACGAGCAGTACTTC. Translating it yields CASRPLDRVYEQYF. This chain uses TRBV27 with TRBJ2-7, with 8 bases identical to TRBD1. J lost 3 bases, V lost 8 bases, and 9 bases had no gene match. Germline CDR1 MNHEY, CDR2 SMNVEV (reference sequence). The CDR3 totals 14 residues.

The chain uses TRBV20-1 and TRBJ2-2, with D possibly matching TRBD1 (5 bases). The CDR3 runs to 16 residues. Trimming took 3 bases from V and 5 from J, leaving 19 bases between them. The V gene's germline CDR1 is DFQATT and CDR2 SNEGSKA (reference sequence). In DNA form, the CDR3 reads TGCAGTGCTAGGAGTGGACCCTCAGCAGGGACCGGGGAGCTGTTTTTT. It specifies CSARSGPSAGTGELFF.

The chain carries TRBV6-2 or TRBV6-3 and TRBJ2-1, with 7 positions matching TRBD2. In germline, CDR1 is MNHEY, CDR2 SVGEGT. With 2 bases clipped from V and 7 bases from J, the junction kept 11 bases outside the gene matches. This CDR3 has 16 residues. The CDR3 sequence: CASSYGAGELGNEQFF. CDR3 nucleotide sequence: TGTGCCAGCAGTTACGGGGCGGGGGAGCTTGGGAATGAGCAGTTCTTC.

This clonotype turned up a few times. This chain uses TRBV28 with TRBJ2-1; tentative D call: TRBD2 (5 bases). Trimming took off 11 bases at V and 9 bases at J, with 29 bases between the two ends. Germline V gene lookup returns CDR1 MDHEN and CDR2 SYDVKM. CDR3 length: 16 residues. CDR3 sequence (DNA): TGTGCCGGCTCCGGTCTGCGAGGGAGAGGGTCGGGTGAGCAGTTCTTC. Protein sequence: CAGSGLRGRGSGEQFF. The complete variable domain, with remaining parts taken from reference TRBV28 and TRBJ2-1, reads DVKVTQSSRYLVKRTGEKVFLECVQDMDHENMFWYRQDPGLGLRLIYFSYDVKMKEKGDIPEGYSVSREKKERFSLILESASTNQTSMYLCAGSGLRGRGSGEQFFGPGTRLTVL.

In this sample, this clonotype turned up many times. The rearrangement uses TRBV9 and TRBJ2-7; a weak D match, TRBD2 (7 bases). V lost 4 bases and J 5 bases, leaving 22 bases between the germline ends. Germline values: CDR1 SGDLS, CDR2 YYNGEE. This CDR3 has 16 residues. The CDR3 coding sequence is TGTGCCAGCAGCCCCCGGGGGGCAGGGGATATTCACGAGCAGTACTTC. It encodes CASSPRGAGDIHEQYF.

CDR3 protein: CASSLGDRAKTEAFF. In DNA form, the CDR3 reads TGTGCCAGCAGCTTAGGGGACAGAGCCAAGACTGAAGCTTTCTTT. The chain is built from TRBV7-9 and TRBJ1-1; 7 nucleotides line up with TRBD1. Trimming at V came to 1 base and at J to 5 bases, leaving 7 bases not matched to a gene. The CDR3 runs to 15 residues. Looked up from germline, CDR1 is SEHNR and CDR2 is FQNEAQ (reference sequence).

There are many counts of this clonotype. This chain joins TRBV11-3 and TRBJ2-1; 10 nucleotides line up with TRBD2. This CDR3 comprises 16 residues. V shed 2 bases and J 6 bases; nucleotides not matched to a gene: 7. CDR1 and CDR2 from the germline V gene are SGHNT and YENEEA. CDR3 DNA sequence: TGTGCCAGCAGCTTACGGACTAGCGGTTTCTTCAATGAGCAGTTCTTC. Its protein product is CASSLRTSGFFNEQFF.

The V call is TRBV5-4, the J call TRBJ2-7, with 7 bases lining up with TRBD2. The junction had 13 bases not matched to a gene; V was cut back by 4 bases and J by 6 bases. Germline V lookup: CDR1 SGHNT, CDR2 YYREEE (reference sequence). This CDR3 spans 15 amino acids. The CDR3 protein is CASSGGDGRRGEQYF. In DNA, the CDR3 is TGTGCCAGCAGCGGGGGGGACGGACGGCGGGGCGAGCAGTACTTC.